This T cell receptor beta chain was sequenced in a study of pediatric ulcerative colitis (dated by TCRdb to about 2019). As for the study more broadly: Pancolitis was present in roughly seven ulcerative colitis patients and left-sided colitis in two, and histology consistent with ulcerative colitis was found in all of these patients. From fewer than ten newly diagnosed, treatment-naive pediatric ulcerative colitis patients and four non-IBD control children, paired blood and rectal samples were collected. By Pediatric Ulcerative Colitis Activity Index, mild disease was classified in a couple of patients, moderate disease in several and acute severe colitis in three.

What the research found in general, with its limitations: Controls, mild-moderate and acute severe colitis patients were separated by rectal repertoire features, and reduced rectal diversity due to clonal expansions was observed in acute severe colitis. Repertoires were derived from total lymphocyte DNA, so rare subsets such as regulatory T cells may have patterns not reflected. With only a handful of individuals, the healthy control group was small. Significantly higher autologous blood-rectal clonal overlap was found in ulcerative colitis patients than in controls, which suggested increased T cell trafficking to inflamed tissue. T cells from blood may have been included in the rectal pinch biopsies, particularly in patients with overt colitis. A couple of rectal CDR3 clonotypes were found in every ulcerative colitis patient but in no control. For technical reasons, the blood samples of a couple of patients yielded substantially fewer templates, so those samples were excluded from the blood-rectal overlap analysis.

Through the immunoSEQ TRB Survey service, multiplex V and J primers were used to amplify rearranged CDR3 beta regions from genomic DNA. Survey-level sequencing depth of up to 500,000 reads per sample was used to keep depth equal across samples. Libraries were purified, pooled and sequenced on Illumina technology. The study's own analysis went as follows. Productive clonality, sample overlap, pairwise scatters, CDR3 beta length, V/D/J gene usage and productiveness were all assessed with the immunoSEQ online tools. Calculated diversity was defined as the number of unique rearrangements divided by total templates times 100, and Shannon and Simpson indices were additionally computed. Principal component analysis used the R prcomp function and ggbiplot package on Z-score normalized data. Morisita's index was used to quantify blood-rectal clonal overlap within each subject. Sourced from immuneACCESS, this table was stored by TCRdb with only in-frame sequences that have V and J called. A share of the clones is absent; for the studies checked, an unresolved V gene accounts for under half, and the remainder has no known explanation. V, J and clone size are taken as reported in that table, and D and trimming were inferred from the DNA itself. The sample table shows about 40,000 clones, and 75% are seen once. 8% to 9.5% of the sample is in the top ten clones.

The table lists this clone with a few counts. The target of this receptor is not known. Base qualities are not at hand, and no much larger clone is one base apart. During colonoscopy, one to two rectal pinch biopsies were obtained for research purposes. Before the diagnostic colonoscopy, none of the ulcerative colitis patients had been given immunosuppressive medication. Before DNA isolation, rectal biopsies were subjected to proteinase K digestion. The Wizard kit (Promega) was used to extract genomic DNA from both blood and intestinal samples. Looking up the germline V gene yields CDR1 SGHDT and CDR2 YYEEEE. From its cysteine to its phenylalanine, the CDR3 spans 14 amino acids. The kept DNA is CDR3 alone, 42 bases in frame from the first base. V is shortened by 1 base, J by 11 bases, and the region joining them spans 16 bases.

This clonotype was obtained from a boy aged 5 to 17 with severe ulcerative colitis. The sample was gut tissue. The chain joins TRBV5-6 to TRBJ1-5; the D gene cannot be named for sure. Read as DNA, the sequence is TGTGCCAGCAGCTTGTCCCGGGCCTCCCTGTCCCAGCATTTT. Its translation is CASSLSRASLSQHF.